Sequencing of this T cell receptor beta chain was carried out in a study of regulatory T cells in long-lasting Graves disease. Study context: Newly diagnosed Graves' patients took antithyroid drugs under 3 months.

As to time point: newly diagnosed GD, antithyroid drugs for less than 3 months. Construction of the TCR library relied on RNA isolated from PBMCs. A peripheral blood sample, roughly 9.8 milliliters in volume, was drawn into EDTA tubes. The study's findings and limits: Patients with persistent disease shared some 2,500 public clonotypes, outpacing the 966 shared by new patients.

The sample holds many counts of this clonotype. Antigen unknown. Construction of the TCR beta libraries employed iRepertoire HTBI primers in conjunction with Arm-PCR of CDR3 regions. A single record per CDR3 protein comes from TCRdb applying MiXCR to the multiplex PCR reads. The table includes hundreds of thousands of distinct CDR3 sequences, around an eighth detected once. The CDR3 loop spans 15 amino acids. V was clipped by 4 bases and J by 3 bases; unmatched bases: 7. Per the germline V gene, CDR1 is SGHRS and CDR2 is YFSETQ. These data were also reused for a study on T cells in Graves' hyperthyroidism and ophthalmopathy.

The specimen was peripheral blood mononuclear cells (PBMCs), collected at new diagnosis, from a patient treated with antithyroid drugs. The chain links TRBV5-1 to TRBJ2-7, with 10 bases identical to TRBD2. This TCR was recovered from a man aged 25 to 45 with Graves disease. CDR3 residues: CASSLSGTSDYEQYF. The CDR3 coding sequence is TGCGCCAGCAGCCTCTCCGGGACTAGCGACTACGAGCAGTACTTC.